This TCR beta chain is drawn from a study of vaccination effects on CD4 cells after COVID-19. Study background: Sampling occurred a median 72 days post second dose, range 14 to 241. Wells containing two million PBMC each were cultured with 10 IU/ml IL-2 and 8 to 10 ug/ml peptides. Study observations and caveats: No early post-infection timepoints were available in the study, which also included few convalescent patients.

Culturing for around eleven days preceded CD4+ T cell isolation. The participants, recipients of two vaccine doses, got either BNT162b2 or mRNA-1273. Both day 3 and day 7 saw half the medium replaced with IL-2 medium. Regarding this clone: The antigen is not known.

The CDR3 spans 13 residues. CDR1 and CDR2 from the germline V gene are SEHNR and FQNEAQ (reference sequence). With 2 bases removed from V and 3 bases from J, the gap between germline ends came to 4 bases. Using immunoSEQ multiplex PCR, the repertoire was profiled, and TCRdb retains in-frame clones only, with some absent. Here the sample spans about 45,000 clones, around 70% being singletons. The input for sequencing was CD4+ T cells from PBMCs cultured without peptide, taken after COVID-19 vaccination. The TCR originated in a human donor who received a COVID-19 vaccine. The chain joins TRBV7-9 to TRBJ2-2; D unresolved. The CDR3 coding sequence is TGTGCCAGCAGCTTACAGTACACCGGGGAGCTGTTTTTT. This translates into CASSLQYTGELFF. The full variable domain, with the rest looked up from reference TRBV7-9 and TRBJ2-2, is DTGVSQNPRHKITKRGQNVTFRCDPISEHNRLYWYRQTLGQGPEFLTYFQNEAQLEKSRLLSDRFSAERPKGSFSTLEIQRTEQGDSAMYLCASSLQYTGELFFGEGSRLTVL.